The rows below give T cell receptor beta chains drawn from one sample of a study of T cells after posttransplantation cyclophosphamide. The table came from immunoSEQ multiplex PCR; TCRdb's copy has only in-frame clones and leaves some out. The sample holds around 19,000 clones, 95% to 98% seen once. Sequencing was performed on naive CD4+ T cells sorted from PBMCs. These receptors originate from a middle-aged man in good health, CMV-negative, and a related stem cell transplant donor. Both conserved end residues are part of each CDR3. The order of the fields is V gene, CDR3 length, D gene, clone size, J gene, CDR3 protein, CDR3 DNA. The D gene is left open where the match is weak. Not all rows give a size; the values are once, few, many and, for expanded clones, a class.

V gene: TRBV29-1
CDR3 length: 14
D gene: TRBD1
clone size: NA
J gene: TRBJ1-5
CDR3 protein: CSVTQGAVSQPQHF
CDR3 DNA: TGCAGCGTCACACAGGGGGCTGTCAGTCAGCCCCAGCATTTT

V gene: TRBV18
CDR3 length: 13
D gene: NA
clone size: NA
J gene: TRBJ1-1
CDR3 protein: CASSPPEDTEAFF
CDR3 DNA: TGTGCCAGCTCACCACCGGAGGATACTGAAGCTTTCTTT

V gene: TRBV29-1
CDR3 length: 11
D gene: NA
clone size: NA
J gene: TRBJ2-7
CDR3 protein: CSVAQSYEQYF
CDR3 DNA: TGCAGCGTTGCCCAATCCTACGAGCAGTACTTC

V gene: TRBV6-6
CDR3 length: 13
D gene: NA
clone size: NA
J gene: TRBJ1-5
CDR3 protein: CASRQDSYQPQHF
CDR3 DNA: TGTGCCAGCAGACAAGACAGTTATCAGCCCCAGCATTTT

V gene: TRBV7-9
CDR3 length: 18
D gene: TRBD1
clone size: NA
J gene: TRBJ2-1
CDR3 protein: CASSSLDRGTYIYNEQFF
CDR3 DNA: TGTGCCAGCAGCAGCCTGGACAGGGGAACCTACATTTACAATGAGCAGTTCTTC

V gene: TRBV28
CDR3 length: 17
D gene: TRBD2
clone size: NA
J gene: TRBJ2-1
CDR3 protein: CASSSYTGLAGANEQFF
CDR3 DNA: TGTGCCAGCAGTTCCTACACGGGACTAGCGGGAGCTAATGAGCAGTTCTTC

V gene: TRBV5-1
CDR3 length: 16
D gene: NA
clone size: NA
J gene: TRBJ1-2
CDR3 protein: CASSPTSGLEYYGYTF
CDR3 DNA: TGCGCCAGCAGCCCTACTTCTGGGCTCGAGTACTATGGCTACACCTTC

V gene: TRBV30
CDR3 length: 14
D gene: NA
clone size: once
J gene: TRBJ1-4
CDR3 protein: CAWRGGATNEKLFF
CDR3 DNA: TGTGCCTGGAGAGGGGGGGCAACTAATGAAAAACTGTTTTTT

V gene: TRBV29-1
CDR3 length: 14
D gene: NA
clone size: NA
J gene: TRBJ2-5
CDR3 protein: CSVEDRGNPETQYF
CDR3 DNA: TGCAGCGTTGAAGATCGGGGGAACCCAGAGACCCAGTACTTC

V gene: TRBV7-6
CDR3 length: 16
D gene: NA
clone size: once
J gene: TRBJ1-3
CDR3 protein: CASSAPLREGGNTIYF
CDR3 DNA: TGTGCCAGCAGCGCGCCCTTGAGGGAAGGTGGAAACACCATATATTTT

V gene: TRBV5-6
CDR3 length: 15
D gene: NA
clone size: NA
J gene: TRBJ2-1
CDR3 protein: CASSLGDTSYNEQFF
CDR3 DNA: TGTGCCAGCAGCTTGGGGGACACCTCCTACAATGAGCAGTTCTTC

V gene: TRBV5-4
CDR3 length: 19
D gene: TRBD2
clone size: NA
J gene: TRBJ2-1
CDR3 protein: CASSFPGLAGGGSPDEQFF
CDR3 DNA: TGTGCCAGCAGCTTCCCGGGACTAGCGGGAGGAGGTTCCCCTGATGAGCAGTTCTTC

V gene: TRBV28
CDR3 length: 13
D gene: NA
clone size: NA
J gene: TRBJ1-2
CDR3 protein: CASSRQENYGYTF
CDR3 DNA: TGTGCCAGCAGTCGACAGGAAAACTATGGCTACACCTTC

V gene: TRBV6-6
CDR3 length: 12
D gene: NA
clone size: NA
J gene: TRBJ1-5
CDR3 protein: CASQSSNQPQHF
CDR3 DNA: TGTGCCAGCCAGTCGAGCAATCAGCCCCAGCATTTT

V gene: TRBV18
CDR3 length: 14
D gene: TRBD1
clone size: NA
J gene: TRBJ1-5
CDR3 protein: CASSRQGPNQPQHF
CDR3 DNA: TGTGCCAGCTCTAGACAGGGCCCCAATCAGCCCCAGCATTTT

V gene: TRBV11-3
CDR3 length: 17
D gene: NA
clone size: NA
J gene: TRBJ1-5
CDR3 protein: CASSSNRGGAGNQPQHF
CDR3 DNA: TGTGCCAGCAGCTCTAACCGGGGGGGCGCGGGCAATCAGCCCCAGCATTTT

V gene: TRBV11-2
CDR3 length: 14
D gene: NA
clone size: NA
J gene: TRBJ1-2
CDR3 protein: CASGPQGNLYGYTF
CDR3 DNA: TGTGCCAGCGGCCCCCAGGGGAACCTCTATGGCTACACCTTC

V gene: TRBV10-2
CDR3 length: 12
D gene: NA
clone size: once
J gene: TRBJ2-3
CDR3 protein: CASSVGQAAQYF
CDR3 DNA: TGCGCCAGCAGTGTAGGGCAAGCGGCGCAGTATTTT

V gene: TRBV20-1
CDR3 length: 11
D gene: NA
clone size: NA
J gene: TRBJ1-1
CDR3 protein: CSGQKNTEAFF
CDR3 DNA: TGCAGTGGACAGAAGAACACTGAAGCTTTCTTT

V gene: TRBV5-6
CDR3 length: 11
D gene: NA
clone size: NA
J gene: TRBJ2-7
CDR3 protein: CASSLANEQYF
CDR3 DNA: TGTGCCAGCAGCTTGGCTAACGAGCAGTACTTC

V gene: TRBV6-7
CDR3 length: 16
D gene: NA
clone size: once
J gene: TRBJ1-5
CDR3 protein: CASSLPEGLPNQPQHF
CDR3 DNA: TGTGCCAGCAGTCTCCCCGAGGGCCTCCCTAATCAGCCCCAGCATTTT

V gene: TRBV14
CDR3 length: 18
D gene: TRBD1
clone size: NA
J gene: TRBJ1-1
CDR3 protein: CASSQHMTGGLPNTEAFF
CDR3 DNA: TGTGCCAGCAGCCAACATATGACAGGGGGCTTACCGAACACTGAAGCTTTCTTT

V gene: TRBV5-1
CDR3 length: 15
D gene: TRBD1
clone size: NA
J gene: TRBJ1-4
CDR3 protein: CASSLAGTGDEKLFF
CDR3 DNA: TGCGCCAGCAGCTTGGCCGGAACAGGGGATGAAAAACTGTTTTTT

V gene: TRBV7-2
CDR3 length: 14
D gene: NA
clone size: NA
J gene: TRBJ1-2
CDR3 protein: CASREVGGEYGYTF
CDR3 DNA: TGTGCCAGCAGAGAGGTCGGGGGGGAGTATGGCTACACCTTC

V gene: TRBV5-6
CDR3 length: 15
D gene: NA
clone size: NA
J gene: TRBJ1-4
CDR3 protein: CASSLGTSPNEKLFF
CDR3 DNA: TGTGCCAGCAGCTTGGGGACATCCCCAAATGAAAAACTGTTTTTT

V gene: TRBV7-2
CDR3 length: 16
D gene: TRBD2
clone size: NA
J gene: TRBJ2-3
CDR3 protein: CASSLALASGSDTQYF
CDR3 DNA: TGTGCCAGCAGCTTAGCGCTGGCTAGCGGATCAGATACGCAGTATTTT

V gene: TRBV15
CDR3 length: 15
D gene: TRBD2
clone size: NA
J gene: TRBJ2-1
CDR3 protein: CATSRGLAGINEQFF
CDR3 DNA: TGTGCCACCAGCAGGGGACTAGCGGGAATCAATGAGCAGTTCTTC

V gene: TRBV6-1
CDR3 length: 14
D gene: NA
clone size: NA
J gene: TRBJ2-2
CDR3 protein: CASSDINYTGELFF
CDR3 DNA: TGTGCCAGCAGTGATATCAACTACACCGGGGAGCTGTTTTTT

V gene: TRBV6-6
CDR3 length: 14
D gene: NA
clone size: NA
J gene: TRBJ1-5
CDR3 protein: CASSSGDSNQPQHF
CDR3 DNA: TGTGCCAGCAGTTCAGGGGATAGCAATCAGCCCCAGCATTTT

V gene: TRBV6-1
CDR3 length: 13
D gene: NA
clone size: NA
J gene: TRBJ1-1
CDR3 protein: CASSQQVNTEAFF
CDR3 DNA: TGTGCCAGCAGCCAACAGGTGAACACTGAAGCTTTCTTT

V gene: TRBV2
CDR3 length: 14
D gene: NA
clone size: once
J gene: TRBJ2-5
CDR3 protein: CASSEDREGETQYF
CDR3 DNA: TGTGCCAGCAGTGAAGACAGGGAGGGAGAGACCCAGTACTTC

V gene: TRBV18
CDR3 length: 13
D gene: NA
clone size: NA
J gene: TRBJ2-7
CDR3 protein: CASSPSGEREQYF
CDR3 DNA: TGTGCCAGCTCACCATCGGGGGAGCGCGAGCAGTACTTC

V gene: TRBV19
CDR3 length: 12
D gene: NA
clone size: NA
J gene: TRBJ1-1
CDR3 protein: CASRAGFTEAFF
CDR3 DNA: TGTGCCAGTAGGGCAGGGTTCACTGAAGCTTTCTTT

V gene: TRBV28
CDR3 length: 17
D gene: TRBD2
clone size: NA
J gene: TRBJ2-2
CDR3 protein: CASRRRGTSGSNGELFF
CDR3 DNA: TGTGCCAGCAGACGTCGAGGGACTAGCGGGAGTAACGGGGAGCTGTTTTTT

V gene: TRBV28
CDR3 length: 13
D gene: NA
clone size: NA
J gene: TRBJ2-3
CDR3 protein: CASSQDGEDTQYF
CDR3 DNA: TGTGCCAGCAGCCAGGACGGGGAAGATACGCAGTATTTT

V gene: TRBV10-3
CDR3 length: 14
D gene: TRBD1
clone size: NA
J gene: TRBJ2-3
CDR3 protein: CAGSGGRGTDTQYF
CDR3 DNA: TGTGCCGGATCAGGGGGCCGTGGCACAGATACGCAGTATTTT

V gene: TRBV7-2
CDR3 length: 12
D gene: NA
clone size: NA
J gene: TRBJ2-3
CDR3 protein: CASRSSGDTQYF
CDR3 DNA: TGTGCCAGCCGGAGCTCAGGGGATACGCAGTATTTT

V gene: TRBV7-3
CDR3 length: 15
D gene: TRBD1
clone size: NA
J gene: TRBJ2-1
CDR3 protein: CASSSTRDRDNEQFF
CDR3 DNA: TGTGCCAGCAGCTCGACCAGGGACAGGGACAATGAGCAGTTCTTC

V gene: TRBV6-6
CDR3 length: 13
D gene: NA
clone size: NA
J gene: TRBJ2-1
CDR3 protein: CASSTTRPGEQFF
CDR3 DNA: TGTGCCAGCAGTACAACCAGACCGGGTGAGCAGTTCTTC

V gene: TRBV30
CDR3 length: 14
D gene: NA
clone size: NA
J gene: TRBJ2-5
CDR3 protein: CAWNQRSLQETQYF
CDR3 DNA: TGTGCCTGGAACCAGCGGAGTCTACAAGAGACCCAGTACTTC

V gene: TRBV5-6
CDR3 length: 13
D gene: TRBD1
clone size: NA
J gene: TRBJ1-2
CDR3 protein: CASSPGQNYGYTF
CDR3 DNA: TGTGCCAGCAGCCCGGGACAGAACTATGGCTACACCTTC

V gene: TRBV11-2
CDR3 length: 14
D gene: NA
clone size: NA
J gene: TRBJ1-5
CDR3 protein: CASSPAGGNQPQHF
CDR3 DNA: TGTGCCAGCAGCCCAGCCGGAGGCAATCAGCCCCAGCATTTT

V gene: TRBV7-2
CDR3 length: 18
D gene: TRBD2
clone size: NA
J gene: TRBJ2-1
CDR3 protein: CASSLRWVRTSAHNEQFF
CDR3 DNA: TGTGCCAGCAGCTTAAGGTGGGTAAGGACTAGCGCACACAATGAGCAGTTCTTC

V gene: TRBV5-1
CDR3 length: 15
D gene: NA
clone size: NA
J gene: TRBJ1-1
CDR3 protein: CASSLDGAADTEAFF
CDR3 DNA: TGCGCCAGCAGCTTGGACGGCGCGGCGGACACTGAAGCTTTCTTT

V gene: TRBV2
CDR3 length: 14
D gene: NA
clone size: once
J gene: TRBJ1-2
CDR3 protein: CASSEMRANYGYTF
CDR3 DNA: TGTGCCAGCAGTGAAATGAGGGCGAACTATGGCTACACCTTC

V gene: TRBV18
CDR3 length: 14
D gene: NA
clone size: NA
J gene: TRBJ2-3
CDR3 protein: CASLSAVSTDTQYF
CDR3 DNA: TGTGCCAGCCTTTCGGCGGTTAGCACAGATACGCAGTATTTT

V gene: TRBV30
CDR3 length: 13
D gene: NA
clone size: NA
J gene: TRBJ1-5
CDR3 protein: CAWDSLGGRAQHF
CDR3 DNA: TGTGCCTGGGACTCCCTCGGGGGAAGGGCCCAGCATTTT

V gene: TRBV19
CDR3 length: 16
D gene: TRBD1
clone size: NA
J gene: TRBJ1-5
CDR3 protein: CASSIKQGALSQPQHF
CDR3 DNA: TGTGCCAGTAGTATAAAGCAGGGGGCGCTCAGTCAGCCCCAGCATTTT

V gene: TRBV10-1
CDR3 length: 14
D gene: NA
clone size: NA
J gene: TRBJ2-3
CDR3 protein: CASSDRGSTDTQYF
CDR3 DNA: TGCGCCAGCAGTGACCGGGGTTCCACAGATACGCAGTATTTT

V gene: TRBV2
CDR3 length: 13
D gene: NA
clone size: NA
J gene: TRBJ2-5
CDR3 protein: CASSAEGGETQYF
CDR3 DNA: TGTGCCAGCAGTGCGGAAGGAGGAGAGACCCAGTACTTC

V gene: TRBV15
CDR3 length: 14
D gene: NA
clone size: NA
J gene: TRBJ2-2
CDR3 protein: CATSTDSGTGELFF
CDR3 DNA: TGTGCCACCAGCACCGATTCGGGAACCGGGGAGCTGTTTTTT

V gene: TRBV6-1
CDR3 length: 14
D gene: NA
clone size: NA
J gene: TRBJ1-1
CDR3 protein: CASSPREGDTEAFF
CDR3 DNA: TGTGCCAGCAGTCCCCGTGAGGGGGACACTGAAGCTTTCTTT

V gene: TRBV28
CDR3 length: 16
D gene: TRBD1
clone size: NA
J gene: TRBJ1-5
CDR3 protein: CASSFVAGGSNQPQHF
CDR3 DNA: TGTGCCAGCAGTTTCGTGGCAGGGGGGAGCAATCAGCCCCAGCATTTT

V gene: TRBV6-5
CDR3 length: 14
D gene: NA
clone size: NA
J gene: TRBJ2-7
CDR3 protein: CASSRTTISTEQYF
CDR3 DNA: TGTGCCAGCAGCCGGACAACTATATCCACCGAGCAGTACTTC

V gene: TRBV18
CDR3 length: 15
D gene: TRBD2
clone size: NA
J gene: TRBJ2-7
CDR3 protein: CASSAGTSASYEQYF
CDR3 DNA: TGTGCCAGCTCAGCCGGGACTAGCGCCTCCTACGAGCAGTACTTC

V gene: TRBV5-1
CDR3 length: 14
D gene: NA
clone size: once
J gene: TRBJ1-4
CDR3 protein: CASSSGLTNEKLFF
CDR3 DNA: TGCGCCAGCAGCTCAGGGCTAACTAATGAAAAACTGTTTTTT

V gene: TRBV29-1
CDR3 length: 13
D gene: TRBD1
clone size: NA
J gene: TRBJ2-3
CDR3 protein: CSVGGTGVGSQYF
CDR3 DNA: TGCAGCGTTGGAGGGACAGGGGTCGGATCGCAGTATTTT

V gene: TRBV2
CDR3 length: 15
D gene: TRBD1
clone size: NA
J gene: TRBJ1-5
CDR3 protein: CASSSQGVLNQPQHF
CDR3 DNA: TGTGCCAGCAGTTCACAGGGGGTTCTCAATCAGCCCCAGCATTTT

V gene: TRBV28
CDR3 length: 14
D gene: TRBD2
clone size: NA
J gene: TRBJ2-1
CDR3 protein: CASTAGGLNNEQFF
CDR3 DNA: TGTGCCAGCACCGCGGGAGGGCTCAACAATGAGCAGTTCTTC